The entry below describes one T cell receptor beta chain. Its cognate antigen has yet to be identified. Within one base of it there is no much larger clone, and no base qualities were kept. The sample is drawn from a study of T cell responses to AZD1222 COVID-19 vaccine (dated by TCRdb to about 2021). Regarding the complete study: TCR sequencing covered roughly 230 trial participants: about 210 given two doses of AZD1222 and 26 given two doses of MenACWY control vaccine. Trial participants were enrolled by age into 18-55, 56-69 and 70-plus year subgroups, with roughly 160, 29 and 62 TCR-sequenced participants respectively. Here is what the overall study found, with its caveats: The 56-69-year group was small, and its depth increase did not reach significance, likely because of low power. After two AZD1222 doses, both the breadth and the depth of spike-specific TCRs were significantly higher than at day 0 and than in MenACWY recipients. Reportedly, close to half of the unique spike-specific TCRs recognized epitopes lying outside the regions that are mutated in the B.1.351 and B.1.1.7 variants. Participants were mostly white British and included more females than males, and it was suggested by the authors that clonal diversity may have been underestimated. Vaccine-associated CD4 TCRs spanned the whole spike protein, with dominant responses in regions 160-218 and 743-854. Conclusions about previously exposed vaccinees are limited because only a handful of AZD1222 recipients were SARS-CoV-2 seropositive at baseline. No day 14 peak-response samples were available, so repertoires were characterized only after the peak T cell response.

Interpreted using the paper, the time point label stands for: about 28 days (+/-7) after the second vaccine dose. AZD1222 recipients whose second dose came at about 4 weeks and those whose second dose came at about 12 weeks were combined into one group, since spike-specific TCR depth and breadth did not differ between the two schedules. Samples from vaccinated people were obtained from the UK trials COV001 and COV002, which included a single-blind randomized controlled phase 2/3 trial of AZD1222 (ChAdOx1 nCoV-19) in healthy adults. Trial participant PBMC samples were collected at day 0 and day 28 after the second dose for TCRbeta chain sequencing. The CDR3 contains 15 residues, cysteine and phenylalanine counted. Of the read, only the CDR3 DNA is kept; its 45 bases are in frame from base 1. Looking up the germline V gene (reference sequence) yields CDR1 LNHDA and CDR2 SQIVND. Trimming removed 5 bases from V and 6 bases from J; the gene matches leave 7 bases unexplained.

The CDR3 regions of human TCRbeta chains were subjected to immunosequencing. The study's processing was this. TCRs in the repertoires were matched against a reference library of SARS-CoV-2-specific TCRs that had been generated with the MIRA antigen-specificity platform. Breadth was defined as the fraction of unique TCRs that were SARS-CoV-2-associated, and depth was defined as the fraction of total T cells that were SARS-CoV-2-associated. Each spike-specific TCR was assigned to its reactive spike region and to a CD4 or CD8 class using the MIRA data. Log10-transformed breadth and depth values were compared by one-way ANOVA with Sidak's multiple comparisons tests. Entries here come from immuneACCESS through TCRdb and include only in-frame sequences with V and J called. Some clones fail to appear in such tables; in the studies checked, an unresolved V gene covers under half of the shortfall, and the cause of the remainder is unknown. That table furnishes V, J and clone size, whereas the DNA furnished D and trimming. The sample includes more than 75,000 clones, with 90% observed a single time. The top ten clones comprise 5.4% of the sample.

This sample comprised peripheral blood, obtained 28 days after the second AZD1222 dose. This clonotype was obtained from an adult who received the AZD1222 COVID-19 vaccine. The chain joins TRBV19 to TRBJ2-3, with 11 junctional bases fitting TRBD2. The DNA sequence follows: TGTGCCAGTAGTCTTAGCGGGGGGGCCGGGGATACGCAGTATTTT. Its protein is CASSLSGGAGDTQYF.